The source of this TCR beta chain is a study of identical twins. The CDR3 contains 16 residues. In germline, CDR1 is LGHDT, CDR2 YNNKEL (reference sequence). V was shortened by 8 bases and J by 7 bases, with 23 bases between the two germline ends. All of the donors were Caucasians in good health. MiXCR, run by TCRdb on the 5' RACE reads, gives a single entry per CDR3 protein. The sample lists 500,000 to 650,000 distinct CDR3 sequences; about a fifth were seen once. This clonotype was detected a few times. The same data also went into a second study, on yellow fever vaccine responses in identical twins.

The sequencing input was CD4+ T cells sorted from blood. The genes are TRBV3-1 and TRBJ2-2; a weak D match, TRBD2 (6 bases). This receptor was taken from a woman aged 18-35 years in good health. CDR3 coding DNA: TGTGCCAGCGGGGGTGGAGTACCCCCCGGGGGCGGGGAGCTGTTTTTT. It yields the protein CASGGGVPPGGGELFF.